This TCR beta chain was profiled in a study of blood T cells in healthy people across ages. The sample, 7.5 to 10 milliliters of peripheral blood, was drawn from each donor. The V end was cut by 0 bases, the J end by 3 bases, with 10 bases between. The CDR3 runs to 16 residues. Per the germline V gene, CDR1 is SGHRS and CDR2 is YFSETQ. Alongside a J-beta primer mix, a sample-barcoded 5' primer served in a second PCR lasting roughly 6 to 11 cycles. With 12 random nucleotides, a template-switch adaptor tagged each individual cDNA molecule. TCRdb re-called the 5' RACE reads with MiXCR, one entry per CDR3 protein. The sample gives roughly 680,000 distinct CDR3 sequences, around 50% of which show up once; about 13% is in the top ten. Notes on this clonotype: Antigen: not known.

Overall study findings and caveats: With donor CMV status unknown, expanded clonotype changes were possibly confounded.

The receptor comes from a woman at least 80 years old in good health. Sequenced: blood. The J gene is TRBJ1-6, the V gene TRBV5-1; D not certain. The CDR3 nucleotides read TGCGCCAGCAGCTTGGGCAGTTTAGACTATAATTCACCCCTCCACTTT. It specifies CASSLGSLDYNSPLHF.